The clone carrying this T cell receptor (beta chain) showed up many times. This sample is part of a study of metastatic and nonmetastatic thyroid tumors. No patient received treatment before thyroid surgery. TCRdb re-clonotyped the PCR reads via MiXCR. The table records 84,000 or so clones, around 7.8% of them present only once. The CDR3 runs 14 residues. V was clipped by 4 bases and J by 2 bases; unmatched bases: 2. Germline CDR1 is SGHKS and CDR2 is YYEKEE (reference sequence). This receptor was taken from a female donor with papillary thyroid cancer or a benign thyroid nodule (not recorded which). Some clones in this sample may be carry-over from other donors' samples. The V gene is TRBV5-5, the J gene TRBJ1-5, with 8 bases identical to TRBD1. Sequencing used blood. The CDR3 nucleotides read TGTGCCAGCAGCGTGGGACAGGGCAATCAGCCCCAGCATTTT. Protein product: CASSVGQGNQPQHF.